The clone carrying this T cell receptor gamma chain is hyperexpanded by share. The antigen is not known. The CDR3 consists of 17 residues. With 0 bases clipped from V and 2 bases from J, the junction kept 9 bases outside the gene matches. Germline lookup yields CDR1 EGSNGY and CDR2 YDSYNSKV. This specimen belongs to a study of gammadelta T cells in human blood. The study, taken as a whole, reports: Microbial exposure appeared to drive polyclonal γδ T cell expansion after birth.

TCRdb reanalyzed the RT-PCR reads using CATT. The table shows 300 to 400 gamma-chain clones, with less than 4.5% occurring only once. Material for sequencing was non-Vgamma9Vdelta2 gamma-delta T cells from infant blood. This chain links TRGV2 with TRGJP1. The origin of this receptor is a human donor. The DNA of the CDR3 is TGTGCCACCTGGGACGGGCGGGGGGAAACCACTGGTTGGTTCAAGATATTT. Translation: CATWDGRGETTGWFKIF.